This T cell receptor beta chain was recovered during a study of CD8 T cells in ankylosing spondylitis. The study's findings and limits: Eight highly homologous variants formed a TCR beta motif that appeared characteristic of ankylosing spondylitis blood. Disease-linked clones bore a CD8+ phenotype, appearing relatively rarely in peripheral blood. Disease-linked clones reportedly concentrated significantly in matched ankylosing spondylitis synovial fluid. Certain motif variants had earlier been reported in reactive arthritis synovial fluid and blood.

About this clonotype: Antigen: not known.

MiXCR, run by TCRdb on the 5' RACE reads, gives a single entry per CDR3 protein. The table includes a few hundred thousand distinct CDR3 sequences, about a fifth detected once. The germline gives CDR1 MNHNS, CDR2 SASEGT. J was trimmed by 2 bases and V by 3 bases; bases with no gene match: 10. The CDR3 is 16 residues long. Sequenced: blood, either unsorted or a sorted T cell fraction (not recorded which). The TCR comes from a male donor with ankylosing spondylitis. The rearrangement uses TRBV6-1 and TRBJ2-7, with 7 bases aligning to TRBD1. CDR3 protein: CASSETGKGPPYEQYF. The CDR3 DNA follows: TGTGCCAGCAGTGAGACAGGGAAAGGCCCCCCCTACGAGCAGTACTTC.